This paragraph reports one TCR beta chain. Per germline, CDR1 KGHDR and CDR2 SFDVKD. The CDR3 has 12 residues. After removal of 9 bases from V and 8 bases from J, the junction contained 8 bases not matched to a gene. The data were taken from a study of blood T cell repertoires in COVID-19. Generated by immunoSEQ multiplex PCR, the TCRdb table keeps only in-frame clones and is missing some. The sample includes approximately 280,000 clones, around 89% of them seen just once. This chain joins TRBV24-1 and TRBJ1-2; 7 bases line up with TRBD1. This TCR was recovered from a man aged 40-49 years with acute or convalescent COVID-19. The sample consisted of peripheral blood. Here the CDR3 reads CATSDRVVGYTF. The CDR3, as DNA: TGTGCCACCTCCGACAGGGTAGTCGGCTACACCTTC.